The following is a T cell receptor beta chain sequence with its context. Its specificity is not known. RNA was isolated and reverse transcribed to cDNA, the sequencing template. Sequencing used immunoSEQ multiplex PCR; TCRdb keeps in-frame clones, though not all of them. This sample has 200,000 or so clones, with roughly 60% found just once. These data come from a study of CD8+ T cells in alopecia areata. Study-level results: Both scalp clonality and the expanded CD8+ clones among the top 100 showed a significant decrease with tofacitinib.

This CDR3 is 16 amino acids long. CDR1 SGHTA and CDR2 FQGNSA come from the germline V gene. V lost 2 bases, J lost 2 bases, and 8 bases stayed unmatched. Sample treatment: oral pan-JAK inhibitor, 5-10 mg twice daily. This sample comprised CD4+ T cells sorted from blood, obtained at week 24, from a patient treated with tofacitinib. This sequence originates from a human donor with alopecia areata. V and J are TRBV7-2 and TRBJ2-7, with 8 bases identical to TRBD2. CDR3 coding DNA: TGTGCCAGCAGCTTAATGGTCGGGAGGGCCCCCTACGAGCAGTACTTC. Encoded protein: CASSLMVGRAPYEQYF.